This record covers a single T cell receptor beta chain. The source of the sample is a study of blood T cell repertoires in COVID-19. The ends were cut back, 5 bases at V and 2 bases at J, with 15 bases in the middle. There are 15 residues in the CDR3. Germline-derived CDR1 and CDR2 are SGHAT and FQNNGV. This table comes from immunoSEQ multiplex PCR, and its TCRdb copy is limited to in-frame clones, with some not included. This table has 330,000 or so clones, more than 70% appearing once. The sequenced sample consisted of peripheral blood. This sequence joins TRBV11-2 and TRBJ2-5, with D tentatively TRBD1 (5 bases). This sequence was found in a woman aged 55-70 years with COVID-19, enrolled during active disease. The chain's CDR3 is CASSQVLRQQETQYF. The CDR3 DNA sequence: TGTGCCAGCAGCCAAGTACTGAGACAGCAAGAGACCCAGTACTTC.